One sample yielded the 26 T cell receptor beta chains listed below, sequenced in a study of blood T cells in healthy people across ages. The use of a sample-barcoded 5' primer and a J-beta primer mix characterized a second PCR of 7 to 11 cycles. TCRdb reprocessed the 5' RACE reads with MiXCR, giving one entry per CDR3 protein. The sample shows about 1.5 million distinct CDR3 sequences, about 42% of them seen only once. The material sequenced was blood. The receptors were gathered from a woman aged 18 to 35 in good health.

The gene calls are TRBV2 and TRBJ2-1, with 9 bases fitting TRBD2. The germline V gene has CDR1 SNHLY and CDR2 FYNNEI. The CDR3 runs 15 residues. The V segment lost 4 bases and the J segment 4 bases; nucleotides outside the gene matches: 5. The CDR3, as DNA: TGTGCCAGCAGTGGCAGCGGGGGGTTGTACAATGAGCAGTTCTTC. Translated: CASSGSGGLYNEQFF.

This clonotype has at least ten counts. The genes are TRBV5-1 and TRBJ2-3, with TRBD1 as a possible D gene (5 bases). Trimming shortened V by 2 bases and J by 4 bases, and 11 bases separated the two germline ends. The germline CDR1 and CDR2 sequences are SGHRS and YFSETQ. The CDR3 is made up of 14 amino acids. The CDR3 DNA reads TGCGCCAGCAGCTTAGGGGCAGGATCAGATACGCAGTATTTT. Encoded protein: CASSLGAGSDTQYF.

V gene TRBV29-1 combines with J gene TRBJ1-6, with D perhaps matching TRBD1 (6 bases). CDR1 and CDR2 from the germline V gene are SQVTM and ANQGSEA. V lost 6 bases and J lost 9, with 15 bases in between. The CDR3 runs to 13 residues. CDR3 region: CSVRGGQGSPLHF. The CDR3 bases are TGCAGCGTCAGGGGAGGGCAGGGTTCACCCCTCCACTTT.

The chain combines TRBV24-1 with TRBJ2-2; D unclear. V was pared by 5 bases and J by 3 bases, with 9 bases between. The CDR3 contains 14 residues. Germline V gene sequence: CDR1 KGHDR, CDR2 SFDVKD. The CDR3 nucleotides read TGTGCCACCAGTGGGAGAAGGGACACCGGGGAGCTGTTTTTT. Translating gives CATSGRRDTGELFF.

CDR3 nucleotides: TGCAGTGCTAGAGATCTGGGGGGGGCGAACACTGAAGCTTTCTTT. Its translation: CSARDLGGANTEAFF. The V gene is TRBV20-1, the J gene TRBJ1-1, with D possibly TRBD1 on 6 matching bases. Trimming pared 0 bases from V and 1 base from J, leaving 12 bases between. This CDR3 comprises 15 residues. Germline assignment: CDR1 DFQATT and CDR2 SNEGSKA (reference sequence).

The chain has TRBV2 and TRBJ1-5, with 8 nucleotides matching TRBD1. J was trimmed by 5 bases and V by 7 bases; bases with no gene match: 7. The CDR3 is made up of 14 amino acids. Germline values: CDR1 SNHLY, CDR2 FYNNEI. As DNA, the CDR3 is TGTGCCAGCAAGACGGAGACAGGGGATCAGCCCCAGCATTTT. Translating it yields CASKTETGDQPQHF. Filled out from reference TRBV2 and TRBJ1-5, the complete variable domain reads EPEVTQTPSHQVTQMGQEVILRCVPISNHLYFYWYRQILGQKVEFLVSFYNNEISEKSEIFDDQFSVERPDGSNFTLKIRSTKLEDSAMYFCASKTETGDQPQHFGDGTRLSIL.

This clonotype has more than one count but fewer than ten. The rearrangement joins TRBV24-1 to TRBJ2-1; D ambiguous. The CDR3 length is 15 residues. V lost 1 base and J lost 6, with 12 bases in between. Germline V gene data show CDR1 as KGHDR and CDR2 as SFDVKD. CDR3 sequence (DNA): TGTGCCACCAGTGATTTAACCGTGCCTAGCAATGAGCAGTTCTTC. This sequence encodes CATSDLTVPSNEQFF.

J is TRBJ1-4 and V is TRBV20-1; a weak D match, TRBD1 (6 bases). From germline, CDR1 is DFQATT and CDR2 SNEGSKA (reference sequence). The CDR3 consists of 10 residues. V gave up 6 bases and J gave up 12 bases, with 11 bases separating them. This chain's CDR3 is CSALGGQLFF. The DNA for the CDR3 is TGCAGTGCCCTCGGGGGCCAACTGTTTTTT.

The chain has TRBV7-2 and TRBJ1-1; no clear D gene. Between the trimmed V and J ends, which lost 5 bases and 1 base, there was a span of 8 bases. Germline CDR1 reads SGHTA; CDR2 reads FQGNSA. The CDR3 is 13 amino acids. DNA for the CDR3: TGTGCCAGCAGCACCCGGGCGAACACTGAAGCTTTCTTT. Its translation: CASSTRANTEAFF.

A single count supports this clonotype. The rearrangement joins TRBV4-1 to TRBJ1-6; D call uncertain. Germline V gene lookup returns CDR1 MGHRA and CDR2 YSYEKL. This CDR3 comprises 19 residues. The V end lost 2 bases, the J end lost 0 bases, and 17 bases lay between the germline ends. The CDR3 is CASSQPHGTKSSYNSPLHF. In nucleotides, the CDR3 is TGCGCCAGCAGCCAACCACACGGCACCAAGAGCTCCTATAATTCACCCCTCCACTTT.

The chain carries TRBV4-3 and TRBJ2-3, with D possibly being TRBD1 (5 bases). Germline CDR1 is LGHNA and CDR2 is YSLEER. The CDR3 is 15 amino acids. Trimming removed 0 bases at V and 2 bases at J, with 9 bases between. DNA for the CDR3: TGCGCCAGCAGCCAAGACAGGGTCCCCACAGATACGCAGTATTTT. It translates to CASSQDRVPTDTQYF.

The table lists this clonotype with a few counts. This sequence joins TRBV27 and TRBJ1-6, with D unclear. This CDR3 region has 18 residues. Germline CDR1 reads MNHEY; CDR2 reads SMNVEV (reference sequence). V dropped 0 bases and J dropped 3 bases, with 15 bases sitting between them. The CDR3: CASSLSQRMSFYNSPLHF. Written as DNA, the CDR3 is TGTGCCAGCAGTTTATCTCAGAGGATGAGCTTCTATAATTCACCCCTCCACTTT.

The chain joins TRBV29-1 to TRBJ2-1, with 11 bases lining up with TRBD1. V lost 7 bases and J lost 7; bases outside the gene matches: 6. The CDR3 consists of 13 residues. The V gene's germline CDR1 is SQVTM and CDR2 ANQGSEA. CDR3 sequence reads: CSGGQGAGNEQFF. The CDR3 region has the DNA TGCAGCGGAGGACAGGGGGCGGGAAATGAGCAGTTCTTC.

In this sample, this clonotype turned up a few times. The chain joins TRBV5-4 to TRBJ1-6, with D perhaps matching TRBD1 (5 bases). The CDR3 spans 15 residues. Between the trimmed V and J ends, which lost 4 bases and 6 bases, there was a span of 14 bases. The germline gives CDR1 SGHNT, CDR2 YYREEE (reference sequence). In nucleotides, the CDR3 is TGTGCCAGCAGCGTCAGGGAAGGGAGTAATTCACCCCTCCACTTT. It yields the protein CASSVREGSNSPLHF.

For this clonotype: One end of the junction is discordant with germline, which a read error may explain. This chain connects TRBV5-1 to TRBJ2-1; D may be TRBD2 (5 bases). Germline assignment: CDR1 SGHRS and CDR2 YFSETQ. This CDR3 is built from 13 residues. The CDR3 loop reads CASSIGPAGEQLF. CDR3 nucleotide sequence: TGCGCCAGCAGCATTGGCCCCGCGGGCGAGCAGCTCTTC.

The chain carries TRBV20-1 and TRBJ2-1; maybe TRBD2 (6 bases). Trimming took 3 bases from V and 0 from J, leaving 15 bases between them. This CDR3 region has 16 residues. Germline V CDR1 and CDR2: DFQATT, SNEGSKA (reference sequence). CDR3 region: CSARGYSGFSYNEQFF. CDR3 DNA: TGCAGTGCTAGGGGCTATAGCGGATTCTCCTACAATGAGCAGTTCTTC.

The genes are TRBV7-9 and TRBJ2-7; 7 nucleotides agree with TRBD1. From germline, CDR1 is SEHNR and CDR2 FQNEAQ (reference sequence). V lost 5 bases to trimming and J lost 3 bases; unmatched junction nucleotides: 10. The CDR3 loop spans 15 amino acids. The CDR3 sequence is CASSPTGQSIYEQYF. CDR3 in DNA: TGTGCCAGCAGCCCGACAGGGCAGTCAATCTACGAGCAGTACTTC.

There are many counts of this clonotype. CDR3: CASSLTSPYNEQFF. As DNA, the CDR3 is TGTGCCAGCAGTTTAACTAGTCCCTACAATGAGCAGTTCTTC. This chain connects TRBV12-3 or TRBV12-4 to TRBJ2-1, with D possibly being TRBD2 (5 bases). Trimming pared 2 bases from V and 2 bases from J, leaving 7 bases between. The CDR3 loop spans 14 amino acids.

This clonotype was recorded a few times. The chain employs TRBV25-1 and TRBJ2-5; D remains ambiguous. Germline CDR1 reads MGHDK; CDR2 reads SYGVNS. The CDR3 runs to 13 residues. Between the trimmed V and J ends, which lost 1 base and 3 bases, there was a span of 6 bases. The DNA for the CDR3 is TGTGCCAGCAGTGAATCCTTGGAAGAGACCCAGTACTTC. The encoded protein is CASSESLEETQYF.

Only a few counts were recorded for this clonotype. The chain is built from TRBV24-1 and TRBJ2-2; 8 bases map to TRBD2. V dropped 5 bases and J dropped 5; count of bases not matched to a gene: 3. This CDR3 has 14 residues. Germline V gene lookup returns CDR1 KGHDR and CDR2 SFDVKD. The CDR3 region is CATSGPGGTGELFF. The CDR3 coding sequence is TGTGCCACCAGTGGTCCGGGGGGGACCGGGGAGCTGTTTTTT.

Turning to this clonotype: Germline and junction disagree at one end, which may indicate a read error. V gene TRBV12-3 or TRBV12-4 combines with J gene TRBJ2-3, with D perhaps TRBD2 (7 bases). The CDR3 consists of 14 residues. The CDR3 DNA is TGCGCCAGCAGTTTTGGGGGGGCCGGAGATACGGAGTATTTT. Its translation is CASSFGGAGDTEYF.

This clonotype was seen more than once but under ten times. The chain has TRBV3-1 and TRBJ1-6; weak D call: TRBD1 (6 bases). The ends were cut back, 0 bases at V and 10 bases at J, with 13 bases in the middle. The V gene's germline CDR1 is LGHDT and CDR2 YNNKEL (reference sequence). This CDR3 comprises 15 residues. The CDR3: CASSQDYRVRSPLHF. The CDR3 region has the DNA TGTGCCAGCAGCCAAGACTACAGGGTACGCTCACCCCTCCACTTT.

This clonotype has more than one count but fewer than ten. The V call is TRBV12-3 or TRBV12-4, the J call TRBJ1-2; D remains ambiguous. The V end was cut by 2 bases, the J end by 4 bases, with 8 bases between. CDR3 size: 13 residues. CDR3 coding DNA: TGTGCCAGCAGTTTAACGCAGGTCTATGGCTACACCTTC. It specifies CASSLTQVYGYTF.

V and J are TRBV7-9 and TRBJ1-2; the match to TRBD1 covers 8 bases. This CDR3 has 15 amino acids. CDR1 and CDR2 (germline): SEHNR, FQNEAQ (reference sequence). The V gene end was trimmed by 5 bases and the J gene end by 4 bases; junction bases not matched to a gene: 9. This chain's CDR3 is CASSLQGQGRYGYTF. As DNA, the CDR3 is TGTGCCAGCAGCCTTCAAGGACAGGGTCGCTATGGCTACACCTTC.

In nucleotides, the CDR3 is TGTGCCAGCACCCCACGAGACCCTAATGGCTACACCTTC. It is translated as CASTPRDPNGYTF. The V and J genes are TRBV12-3 or TRBV12-4 and TRBJ1-2; the D is unclear. This CDR3 spans 13 amino acids. The V end was cut by 7 bases, the J end by 6 bases, with 15 bases between.

This clonotype has a handful of counts. J is TRBJ1-1 and V is TRBV20-1; 10 nucleotides line up with TRBD1. Germline V gene lookup returns CDR1 DFQATT and CDR2 SNEGSKA (reference sequence). V trimming: 6 bases; J trimming: 7 bases; junction bases outside the gene matches: 8. The CDR3 covers 13 residues. The CDR3 loop reads CSASGGTGVEAFF. The CDR3 DNA follows: TGCAGTGCCTCGGGAGGGACAGGGGTTGAAGCTTTCTTT.